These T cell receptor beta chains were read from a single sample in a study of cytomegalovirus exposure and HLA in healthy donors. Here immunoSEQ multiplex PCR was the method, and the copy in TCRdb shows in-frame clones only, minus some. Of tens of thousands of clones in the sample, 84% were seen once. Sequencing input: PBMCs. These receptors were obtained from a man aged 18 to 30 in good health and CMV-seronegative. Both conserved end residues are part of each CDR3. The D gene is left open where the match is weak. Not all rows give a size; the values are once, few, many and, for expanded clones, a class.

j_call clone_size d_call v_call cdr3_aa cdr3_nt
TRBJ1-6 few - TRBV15 CATSRGDQWRDSPLHF TGTGCCACCAGCAGAGGGGATCAGTGGAGGGATTCACCCCTCCACTTT
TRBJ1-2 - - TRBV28 CASRLGQVNYGYTF TGTGCCAGCAGGTTAGGGCAGGTTAACTATGGCTACACCTTC
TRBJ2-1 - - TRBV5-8 CASSLFIGSSYNEQFF TGTGCCAGCAGCTTGTTCATCGGGAGCTCCTACAATGAGCAGTTCTTC
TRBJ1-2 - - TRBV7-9 CASSRNREPYTF TGTGCCAGCAGCCGAAACAGGGAACCCTACACCTTC
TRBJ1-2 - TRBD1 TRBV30 CAWGWGQGANYGYTF TGTGCCTGGGGATGGGGACAGGGGGCGAACTATGGCTACACCTTC
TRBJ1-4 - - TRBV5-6 CASSFGGSREKLFF TGTGCCAGCAGCTTTGGAGGCTCGCGAGAAAAACTGTTTTTT
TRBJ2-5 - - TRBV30 CAWSVLVRETQYF TGTGCCTGGAGTGTACTAGTCCGAGAGACCCAGTACTTC
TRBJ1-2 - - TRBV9 CASSVGGDYGYTF TGTGCCAGCAGCGTAGGGGGAGACTATGGCTACACCTTC
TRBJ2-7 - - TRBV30 CAWSVGSSYEQYF TGTGCCTGGAGTGTGGGGAGCTCCTACGAGCAGTACTTC
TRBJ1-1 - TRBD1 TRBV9 CASSVRTGGTEAFF TGTGCCAGCAGCGTTAGAACAGGGGGCACTGAAGCTTTCTTT
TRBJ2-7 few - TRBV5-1 CASSLGPSSFYEQYF TGCGCCAGCAGCTTGGGTCCTAGCTCCTTCTACGAGCAGTACTTC
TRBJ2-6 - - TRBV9 CASSPSGSISGANVLTF TGTGCCAGCAGCCCCTCGGGGTCTATATCTGGGGCCAACGTCCTGACTTTC
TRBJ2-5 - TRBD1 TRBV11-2 CASSPGQGQTQYF TGTGCCAGCAGCCCGGGACAGGGTCAGACCCAGTACTTC
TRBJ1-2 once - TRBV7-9 CASSLNSPSPQGLYGYTF TGTGCCAGCAGCTTAAACAGCCCCTCTCCCCAGGGGCTCTATGGCTACACCTTC
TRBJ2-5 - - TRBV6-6 CASSPGTIQETQYF TGTGCCAGCAGCCCCGGGACAATACAAGAGACCCAGTACTTC
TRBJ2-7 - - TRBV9 CASSVDVGEQYF TGTGCCAGCAGCGTAGACGTCGGGGAGCAGTACTTC
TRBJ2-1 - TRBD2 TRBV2 CASRPPGLAGLGGEQFF TGTGCCAGCAGACCGCCGGGGCTAGCGGGATTAGGGGGGGAGCAGTTCTTC
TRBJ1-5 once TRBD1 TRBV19 CASRTGGVQPQHF TGTGCCAGTAGGACAGGGGGAGTTCAGCCCCAGCATTTT
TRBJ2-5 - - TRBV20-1 CSARPRDTQYF TGCAGTGCTAGACCTCGAGATACCCAGTACTTC
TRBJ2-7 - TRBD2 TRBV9 CASSVLASGSNDEQYF TGTGCCAGCAGCGTATTGGCTAGCGGGAGCAACGACGAGCAGTACTTC
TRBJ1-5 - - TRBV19 CASSIVGTTNQPQHF TGTGCCAGTAGTATAGTCGGGACAACCAATCAGCCCCAGCATTTT